This is a list of T cell receptor beta chains from one sample in a study of metastatic and nonmetastatic thyroid tumors. TCRdb re-called the PCR reads with MiXCR. The sample carries tens of thousands of clones, around 19% recorded once. Input material: blood. The source of these receptors is a female donor with papillary thyroid cancer or a benign thyroid nodule (not recorded which). Some clones in this sample may be carry-over from other donors' samples. Both conserved end residues are part of each CDR3. The D gene is left open where the match is weak. Clone size appears in some rows only: once, few, many, or a class for an expanded clone.

TRBJ1-1,TRBV5-1,NA,NA,CASSLDRITEAFF,TGCGCCAGCAGCTTGGACAGGATAACTGAAGCTTTCTTT
TRBJ1-1,TRBV5-1,NA,many,CASSLRAEGGEAFF,TGCGCCAGCAGCTTGAGGGCCGAAGGGGGTGAAGCTTTCTTT
TRBJ1-3,TRBV5-4,TRBD1,many,CASSPGQGRSGNTIYF,TGTGCCAGCAGTCCAGGACAGGGCCGTTCTGGAAACACCATATATTTT
TRBJ1-5,TRBV4-1,NA,medium-sized,CASSPQDRDGNQPQHF,TGCGCCAGCAGCCCACAGGATAGAGATGGTAATCAGCCCCAGCATTTT
TRBJ2-3,TRBV5-1,TRBD2,medium-sized,CASSVGLAGILSTDTQYF,TGCGCCAGCAGCGTGGGACTAGCGGGGATACTTAGCACAGATACGCAGTATTTT
TRBJ2-3,TRBV6-6,NA,many,CASSYNRGPDTQYF,TGTGCCAGCAGTTACAACCGGGGGCCAGATACGCAGTATTTT
TRBJ1-2,TRBV2,NA,many,CAGEGYTF,TGTGCCGGCGAAGGCTACACCTTC
TRBJ1-1,TRBV6-4,NA,many,CASSKEGSTEAFF,TGTGCCAGCAGCAAGGAGGGTAGCACTGAAGCTTTCTTT
TRBJ2-6,TRBV6-1,NA,medium-sized,CASSKGREGVSGANVLTF,TGTGCCAGCAGTAAAGGACGTGAAGGGGTCTCGGGGGCCAACGTCCTGACTTTC
TRBJ1-6,TRBV12-3/TRBV12-4,NA,medium-sized,CASSSTGKGSPLHF,TGTGCCAGCAGTTCCACAGGGAAGGGTTCACCCCTCCACTTT
TRBJ2-1,TRBV27,NA,many,CASSLMAGGAEGFF,TGTGCCAGCAGTTTGATGGCGGGCGGGGCCGAGGGTTTCTTC
TRBJ2-1,TRBV5-1,TRBD2,NA,CASRRVAGGYSYNEQFF,TGCGCCAGCAGGCGTGTGGCGGGAGGTTACTCCTACAATGAGCAGTTCTTC
TRBJ1-2,TRBV9,NA,many,CASSVATGANYGYTF,TGTGCCAGCAGCGTAGCTACAGGAGCAAACTATGGCTACACCTTC
TRBJ2-2,TRBV5-1,TRBD2,many,CASSTSGFGTGELFF,TGCGCCAGCAGCACTAGCGGTTTTGGCACCGGGGAGCTGTTTTTT
TRBJ2-7,TRBV5-1,TRBD2,NA,CASSFLGLARGEQYF,TGCGCCAGCAGCTTCTTGGGACTAGCTCGTGGCGAGCAGTACTTC
TRBJ1-1,TRBV7-9,NA,NA,CASNLGAGKGTEAFF,TGTGCCAGCAACCTAGGGGCTGGGAAGGGCACTGAAGCTTTCTTT
TRBJ2-1,TRBV12-3/TRBV12-4,TRBD1,many,CASSLAGQGRNNEQFF,TGTGCCAGCAGTTTGGCGGGACAGGGGAGAAACAATGAGCAGTTCTTC
TRBJ1-1,TRBV28,NA,few,CASSLLPLPRASEAFF,TGTGCCAGCAGTTTACTACCTCTCCCCAGGGCCTCTGAAGCTTTCTTT
TRBJ2-1,TRBV6-1,NA,few,CASSVIGGRGYGEQFF,TGTGCCAGCAGTGTTATCGGGGGGCGGGGGTACGGTGAGCAGTTCTTC
TRBJ2-3,TRBV13,TRBD2,many,CASSGRDSFLAGGSPDTQYF,TGTGCCAGCAGCGGTCGGGACAGCTTCTTAGCGGGGGGGAGCCCAGATACGCAGTATTTT
TRBJ2-7,TRBV5-1,NA,NA,CASSLELRDSGIEQYF,TGCGCCAGCAGCTTGGAGTTGCGGGACTCAGGAATTGAGCAGTACTTC
TRBJ1-1,TRBV2,NA,many,CASSGQPMGTEAFF,TGTGCCAGCAGTGGACAGCCGATGGGTACTGAAGCTTTCTTT
TRBJ1-2,TRBV19,NA,many,CASSITGELYGYTF,TGTGCCAGTAGTATAACAGGTGAACTCTATGGCTACACCTTC
TRBJ2-1,TRBV7-3,NA,few,CASSLSVGARYNEQFF,TGTGCCAGCAGCTTGTCAGTGGGAGCGCGATACAATGAGCAGTTCTTC
TRBJ1-4,TRBV20-1,NA,NA,CSARANPRTNEKLFF,TGCAGTGCTAGAGCTAACCCGCGGACTAATGAAAAACTGTTTTTT
TRBJ1-6,TRBV27,TRBD1,medium-sized,CASTSGTANSPLHF,TGTGCCAGCACCTCCGGGACAGCTAATTCACCCCTCCACTTT
TRBJ2-5,TRBV3-1,TRBD2,many,CASSQVSGRGLETQYF,TGTGCCAGCAGCCAAGTTAGCGGGAGAGGTTTGGAGACCCAGTACTTC
TRBJ2-1,TRBV5-1,NA,medium-sized,CASSSIVGSYNEQFF,TGCGCCAGCAGCTCCATAGTTGGCTCCTACAATGAGCAGTTCTTC
TRBJ2-3,TRBV3-1,NA,many,CASSQDLAGSGDTQYF,TGTGCCAGCAGCCAAGATCTCGCGGGGAGCGGCGATACGCAGTATTTT
TRBJ2-3,TRBV15,TRBD1,many,CATSRDREFTDTQYF,TGTGCCACCAGCAGGGACAGGGAATTCACAGATACGCAGTATTTT
TRBJ2-7,TRBV20-1,NA,many,CSANRRNSYEQYF,TGCAGTGCTAACAGGCGTAACTCCTACGAGCAGTACTTC
TRBJ2-2,TRBV20-1,NA,medium-sized,CSAEDRHRRGGNTGELFF,TGCAGTGCTGAGGACAGACACCGCAGAGGGGGGAACACCGGGGAGCTGTTTTTT
TRBJ2-2,TRBV7-3,NA,NA,CASSQGGSGTGELFF,TGTGCCAGCAGCCAGGGGGGATCGGGCACCGGGGAGCTGTTTTTT
TRBJ2-1,TRBV6-1,TRBD1,many,CASNSRQGTNEQFF,TGTGCCAGCAATAGCCGACAGGGGACTAATGAGCAGTTCTTC
TRBJ1-2,TRBV28,NA,few,CASSLRGGYTF,TGTGCCAGCAGTTTGAGGGGTGGCTACACCTTC
TRBJ2-3,TRBV10-2,TRBD2,NA,CASSESLAAGTDTQYF,TGCGCCAGCAGTGAGTCGCTAGCGGCAGGCACAGATACGCAGTATTTT
TRBJ1-1,TRBV6-1,NA,NA,CASSSGEVRKAFF,TGTGCCAGCAGTTCAGGGGAAGTTAGAAAGGCTTTCTTT
TRBJ1-5,TRBV15,TRBD1,NA,CATSPMAGGSQPQHF,TGTGCCACCAGCCCGATGGCAGGGGGCAGTCAGCCCCAGCATTTT
TRBJ1-1,TRBV2,NA,many,CASREDNFLLGTEAFF,TGTGCCAGCAGAGAGGACAACTTCTTATTGGGCACTGAAGCTTTCTTT
TRBJ1-1,TRBV6-1,NA,many,CASRLDRRGYLNTEAFF,TGTGCCAGCAGACTCGATCGGAGGGGGTACTTGAACACTGAAGCTTTCTTT
TRBJ1-5,TRBV7-8,TRBD1,many,CASSLEQGSNQPQHF,TGTGCCAGCAGCTTAGAACAGGGGAGCAATCAGCCCCAGCATTTT
TRBJ1-2,TRBV27,TRBD1,few,CASTKEPGQGNYGYTF,TGTGCCAGCACCAAGGAACCGGGACAGGGTAACTATGGCTACACCTTC
TRBJ1-6,TRBV2,NA,many,CASNRPNSPLHF,TGTGCCAGCAACAGGCCCAATTCACCCCTCCACTTT
TRBJ2-1,TRBV24-1,TRBD2,few,CATSESGRGYNEQFF,TGTGCCACCAGTGAAAGCGGGAGGGGTTACAATGAGCAGTTCTTC
TRBJ1-3,TRBV20-1,NA,NA,CSATLPKSGNTIYF,TGCAGTGCTACCCTCCCTAAATCTGGAAACACCATATATTTT
TRBJ1-3,TRBV6-5,NA,few,CASSYGNTIYF,TGTGCCAGCAGTTACGGAAACACCATATATTTT
TRBJ2-7,TRBV9,NA,many,CASSAPTGDEQYF,TGTGCCAGCAGCGCCCCGACAGGAGACGAGCAGTACTTC
TRBJ2-1,TRBV7-3,TRBD2,many,CASSRTSGNDEQFF,TGTGCCAGCTCCCGGACTAGCGGGAACGATGAGCAGTTCTTC
TRBJ2-5,TRBV12-3/TRBV12-4,NA,NA,CASSLPETQETQYF,TGTGCCAGCAGTTTGCCGGAGACTCAAGAGACCCAGTACTTC
TRBJ2-2,TRBV10-1,TRBD1,medium-sized,CASSEQGFGTGELFF,TGCGCCAGCAGTGAACAGGGGTTTGGCACCGGGGAGCTGTTTTTT
TRBJ1-5,TRBV27,NA,NA,CASSQGRFGEQPQHF,TGTGCCAGCAGCCAAGGGCGGTTCGGGGAGCAGCCCCAGCATTTT
TRBJ2-3,TRBV11-2,NA,NA,CASSKTRTVPSCDTQYF,TGTGCCAGCTCAAAGACCCGAACAGTACCTAGCTGTGATACGCAGTATTTT
TRBJ2-7,TRBV11-2,TRBD2,NA,CASSLAPSGIYEQYF,TGTGCCAGCAGCTTAGCCCCTAGCGGGATCTACGAGCAGTACTTC
TRBJ1-3,TRBV5-1,NA,NA,CASSLAGTGNTIYF,TGCGCCAGCAGCCTGGCCGGGACAGGAAACACCATATATTTT
TRBJ2-2,TRBV27,TRBD1,NA,CASSPNTGGRTGDLNF,TGTGCCAGCAGTCCAAACACAGGGGGTCGTACCGGGGACCTGAATTTT
TRBJ2-7,TRBV6-1,TRBD2,NA,CASSEGGGGSYEQYF,TGTGCCAGCAGTGAAGGGGGCGGGGGCTCCTACGAGCAGTACTTC
TRBJ1-5,TRBV11-2,NA,NA,CASSPYSNQPQHF,TGTGCCAGCAGCCCCTATAGCAATCAGCCCCAGCATTTT
TRBJ2-7,TRBV20-1,TRBD2,many,CSATTSGRAYEQYF,TGCAGTGCTACTACTAGCGGGAGGGCCTACGAGCAGTACTTC